This TCR beta chain was obtained from a study of cytomegalovirus exposure and HLA in healthy donors. Across the whole study: Genetic ancestry analysis placed about 80% of the 410 or so donors that were genotyped in the Caucasian-associated cluster.

PCR involved 60 Vbeta and 13 Jbeta primers. Libraries were prepared by immunoSEQ multiplex PCR; TCRdb keeps only in-frame clonotypes and omits some of them. The table lists some 160,000 clones, 75% to 90% of them singletons. V shed 4 bases, J shed 3 bases, and the junction held 8 bases outside the gene matches. Germline values: CDR1 MGHRA, CDR2 YSYEKL. This CDR3 has 16 amino acids. Healthy bone marrow donors formed the donor group. The J gene is TRBJ1-3, the V gene TRBV4-1; 8 bases are a match to TRBD1. This TCR derives from a male donor in good health and CMV-seronegative. The material sequenced was PBMCs. CDR3 in amino acids: CASSPGQGIIGNTIYF. CDR3 nucleotides: TGCGCCAGCAGCCCCGGACAGGGAATAATTGGAAACACCATATATTTT.